The 19 T cell receptor beta chains listed next were all sequenced from one sample in a study of blood T cells in healthy people across ages. It was with a sample-barcoded 5' primer and a J-beta primer mix that a second PCR of roughly 7 to 12 cycles was run. TCRdb processed the 5' RACE reads anew with MiXCR; each CDR3 protein has one entry. This sample has some 1,000,000 distinct CDR3 sequences, with under 30% found just once. This same sample was also part of a study on T cells of mothers and their children.

Sequencing was done on a sample of blood. All receptors come from a girl aged 2 to 10 in good health.

This clonotype has a handful of counts. The CDR3 carries no conserved terminal phenylalanine or tryptophan, so it likely arises from a read error. V and J are TRBV12-3 or TRBV12-4 and TRBJ2-5, with 11 bases fitting TRBD2. The DNA end is more similar to TRBJ2-1, so the J call may be wrong. The CDR3 covers 15 residues. The CDR3 loop is CASSSLAGVSHEQFL. The CDR3 bases are TGTGCCAGCAGTTCACTAGCGGGAGTCTCCCATGAGCAGTTCCTC.

The chain links TRBV20-1 to TRBJ1-6; D is unresolved. Trimming took off 1 base at V and 4 bases at J, with 14 bases between the two ends. The CDR3 is 16 amino acids. Germline assignment: CDR1 DFQATT and CDR2 SNEGSKA (reference sequence). This CDR3 reads CSARAEVVPYNSPLHF. DNA of the CDR3: TGCAGTGCTAGAGCTGAAGTGGTCCCGTATAATTCACCCCTCCACTTT.

This clonotype was counted between two and nine times. The V call is TRBV7-9, the J call TRBJ2-2; D unresolved. CDR3 size: 14 residues. Per the germline V gene, CDR1 is SEHNR and CDR2 is FQNEAQ (reference sequence). V dropped 5 bases and J dropped 4 bases, with 11 bases sitting between them. The CDR3, as DNA: TGTGCCAGCAGCCCTATCGGTGTCACCGGGGAGCTGTTTTTT. Translation: CASSPIGVTGELFF.

Concerning this clonotype: Its ends do not fully match the called genes, so a read error is possible. The CDR3 DNA reads TGTACCAGCAGCTTATTTGGGGCGGGGTCCTACAATGAGCAGTTCTTC. Translating it yields CTSSLFGAGSYNEQFF. J is TRBJ2-1 and V is TRBV7-3; maybe TRBD2 (6 bases). The CDR3 is 16 amino acids. Per germline, CDR1 SGHTA and CDR2 FQGTGA.

The chain recombines TRBV4-1 with TRBJ2-7, with 11 bases fitting TRBD1. Trimming at V came to 4 bases and at J to 3 bases, leaving 14 bases not matched to a gene. The CDR3 has 18 residues. Germline loops: CDR1 MGHRA, CDR2 YSYEKL. As DNA, the CDR3 is TGCGCCAGCAGCCGTGGGACAGGGGGAATTTTTCACGTCTACGAGCAGTACTTC. Protein product: CASSRGTGGIFHVYEQYF.

This clonotype has more than one count but fewer than ten. The rearrangement joins TRBV6-5 to TRBJ2-1; D not certain. The germline V gene encodes CDR1 MNHEY and CDR2 SVGAGI. CDR3 length: 15 amino acids. V lost 6 bases and J 4 bases, leaving 16 bases between the germline ends. The CDR3 is CASSPNQFGYNEQFF. The DNA for the CDR3 is TGTGCCAGCAGCCCCAACCAGTTCGGGTACAATGAGCAGTTCTTC.

There are a few counts of this clonotype. V and J are TRBV10-3 and TRBJ2-6; a weak D match, TRBD2 (6 bases). The V end was cut by 8 bases, the J end by 0 bases, with 17 bases between. CDR3 size: 17 residues. CDR1 and CDR2 (germline): ENHRY, SYGVKD. CDR3 protein: CAIQGGKGLSGANVLTF. CDR3 in DNA: TGTGCCATCCAGGGCGGGAAGGGCCTCTCTGGGGCCAACGTCCTGACTTTC.

This clonotype was observed a handful of times. The chain is built from TRBV18 and TRBJ1-2; tentative D call: TRBD1 (6 bases). CDR1 KGHSH and CDR2 LQKENI come from the germline V gene. CDR3 length: 15 amino acids. V shed 4 bases and J shed 4 bases, with 16 bases lying between them. The CDR3 nucleotides read TGTGCCAGCTCACGGGACACCGGCCTCCTCTATGGCTACACCTTC. Its protein is CASSRDTGLLYGYTF.

Only a few counts were recorded for this clonotype. The chain carries TRBV6-5 and TRBJ1-5; D unclear. Germline values: CDR1 MNHEY, CDR2 SVGAGI. V was pared by 4 bases and J by 2 bases, with 15 bases between. The length of the CDR3 is 16 residues. In DNA, the CDR3 is TGTGCCAGCAGTTCCACGTTCGACATGGGCAATCAGCCCCAGCATTTT. This translates into CASSSTFDMGNQPQHF.

The chain employs TRBV29-1 and TRBJ1-4; D gene unclear. The CDR3 is made up of 12 amino acids. V was shortened by 3 bases and J by 6 bases, with 8 bases between the two germline ends. Looked up from germline, CDR1 is SQVTM and CDR2 is ANQGSEA. The CDR3 loop is CSVEREDEKLFF. The CDR3 DNA is TGCAGCGTTGAGAGGGAAGATGAAAAACTGTTTTTT.

This clonotype was seen a handful of times. J is TRBJ1-1 and V is TRBV20-1; 8 bases fit TRBD1. CDR1 is DFQATT, CDR2 SNEGSKA, per germline (reference sequence). The ends lost 4 bases at V and 6 bases at J; junction bases unmatched: 10. This CDR3 spans 14 amino acids. The CDR3 coding sequence is TGCAGTGCTACGATCAGGGGGCGTAACGCTGAAGCTTTCTTT. The encoded protein is CSATIRGRNAEAFF.

As for this clonotype: At one end the junction does not follow the germline gene, possibly because of a read error. The chain has TRBV12-3 or TRBV12-4 and TRBJ2-3; D might be TRBD1 or TRBD2, each matching 5 bases. CDR3 length: 15 residues. The CDR3 spells CASSLSKGSTDMQYF. CDR3 DNA: TGTGCCAGCAGTTTAAGTAAGGGGAGCACAGATATGCAGTATTTT.

This clonotype was picked up a small number of times. The chain joins TRBV4-2 to TRBJ2-5; D may be TRBD1 (6 bases). The last part of the DNA fits TRBJ2-7 better; the J call may be wrong. There are 14 residues in the CDR3. Germline V gene lookup returns CDR1 LGHNA and CDR2 YNFKEQ. The CDR3 sequence: CASSQGTRGYEQYF. CDR3 sequence (DNA): TGTGCCAGCAGCCAAGGGACCAGGGGCTACGAGCAGTACTTC.

The V gene is TRBV9, the J gene TRBJ2-5; 9 bases match TRBD2. J lost 3 bases, V lost 2 bases, and 2 bases had no gene match. This CDR3 contains 14 residues. Germline-derived CDR1 and CDR2 are SGDLS and YYNGEE. The CDR3 protein is CASSVSGGKETQYF. Here the CDR3 DNA reads TGTGCCAGCAGCGTTAGCGGGGGAAAAGAGACCCAGTACTTC.

A few counts support this clonotype. V and J are TRBV29-1 and TRBJ2-1, with D hard to call. The germline V and J ends were trimmed by 6 bases and 9 bases, with 15 bases remaining between them. Germline CDR1 is SQVTM and CDR2 is ANQGSEA. The CDR3 covers 12 residues. CDR3 coding DNA: TGCAGCGTACCGTTCGGGCGAGGTGAGCAGTTCTTC. This gives the protein CSVPFGRGEQFF.

This chain joins TRBV7-2 and TRBJ1-6; TRBD1 matches 8 bases. The CDR3 covers 17 residues. In germline, CDR1 is SGHTA, CDR2 FQGNSA. The trim removed 5 bases at V and 3 bases at J, leaving 9 bases unmatched. The CDR3 reads CASSRLGTGFYNSPLHF. CDR3 coding DNA: TGTGCCAGCAGCCGCCTTGGGACAGGTTTCTATAATTCACCCCTCCACTTT.

This chain uses TRBV5-1 with TRBJ1-1; D remains ambiguous. CDR1 and CDR2 (germline): SGHRS, YFSETQ. This CDR3 has 15 residues. The V and J ends lost 4 bases and 4 bases respectively, with 17 bases between them. CDR3: CASSRMVGDGTEAFF. CDR3 coding DNA: TGCGCCAGCAGCAGAATGGTGGGCGACGGCACTGAAGCTTTCTTT. Based on the CDR3 plus reference TRBV5-1 and TRBJ1-1, the full variable domain is KAGVTQTPRYLIKTRGQQVTLSCSPISGHRSVSWYQQTPGQGLQFLFEYFSETQRNKGNFPGRFSGRQFSNSRSEMNVSTLELGDSALYLCASSRMVGDGTEAFFGQGTRLTVV.

This clonotype was found a few times. The chain couples TRBV6-5 to TRBJ1-1, with 7 positions matching TRBD1. Germline V gene sequence: CDR1 MNHEY, CDR2 SVGAGI. The CDR3 is 15 amino acids. The trim removed 6 bases at V and 5 bases at J, leaving 12 bases unmatched. The DNA of the CDR3 is TGTGCCAGCAGACAAATCATGGACAGGACTACTGAAGCTTTCTTT. Translation gives CASRQIMDRTTEAFF.

This clonotype showed up many times. The gene calls are TRBV7-3 and TRBJ2-3, with D uncertain. The CDR3 covers 14 residues. Looked up from germline, CDR1 is SGHTA and CDR2 is FQGTGA. V was cut by 3 bases and J by 8 bases, with 15 bases left in between. CDR3 region: CASSFKDSTGTQYF. In nucleotides, the CDR3 is TGTGCCAGCAGCTTCAAGGATAGCACGGGTACGCAGTATTTT.